Listed here are 29 T cell receptor beta chains from one sample, sequenced in a study of cytomegalovirus exposure and HLA in healthy donors. Use of 60 Vbeta and 13 Jbeta primers characterized the PCR. The protocol was immunoSEQ multiplex PCR, while the TCRdb copy is restricted to in-frame clones and leaves out a portion. Of 100,000 to 150,000 clones in the sample, about two thirds were seen once. The sequenced sample consisted of PBMCs. These receptors were obtained from a woman between 40 and 55 years old in good health and CMV-seropositive.

This clone has a single count. The CDR3 DNA reads TGTGCCAGCACCCAAGGGACAGGGATATATGGCTACACCTTC. It yields the protein CASTQGTGIYGYTF. The chain links TRBV6-5 to TRBJ1-2; 9 bases match TRBD1. Germline V gene lookup returns CDR1 MNHEY and CDR2 SVGAGI. The trim removed 7 bases at V and 5 bases at J, leaving 8 bases unmatched. The CDR3 has 14 amino acids.

This clone was recorded a few times. This sequence joins TRBV12-5 and TRBJ2-1; possible D gene TRBD1, 6 bases. Trimming pared 6 bases from V and 13 bases from J, leaving 16 bases between. CDR3 length equals 12 residues. Germline-derived CDR1 and CDR2 are LGHNT and FRNRAP. CDR3: CASGPQGPSQFF. CDR3 nucleotides: TGTGCTAGTGGGCCACAGGGACCGTCCCAGTTCTTC.

The J gene is TRBJ1-1, the V gene TRBV9; the match to TRBD1 covers 7 bases. The germline gives CDR1 SGDLS, CDR2 YYNGEE. This CDR3 spans 15 amino acids. Trimming took 3 bases from V and 1 from J; bases not matched to a gene: 6. CDR3 loop: CASSETGRSNTEAFF. Here the CDR3 DNA reads TGTGCCAGCAGCGAGACAGGGAGATCGAACACTGAAGCTTTCTTT.

J is TRBJ1-5 and V is TRBV4-2, with TRBD1 as a possible D gene (5 bases). This CDR3 is built from 15 residues. Germline V CDR1 and CDR2: LGHNA, YNFKEQ. The V end lost 1 base, the J end lost 1 base, and 8 bases lay between the germline ends. CDR3 coding DNA: TGTGCCAGCAGCCAAGCAGGGTTCAGCAATCAGCCCCAGCATTTT. Translation gives CASSQAGFSNQPQHF.

The chain couples TRBV6-6 to TRBJ1-4, with a weak D call TRBD1 (6 bases). V was cut by 2 bases and J by 6 bases, with 13 bases left in between. The CDR3 contains 15 residues. Germline V gene sequence: CDR1 MNHNY, CDR2 SVGAGI (reference sequence). The CDR3 here is CASSYPSQGDEKLFF. DNA of the CDR3: TGTGCCAGCAGTTACCCGTCACAGGGAGATGAAAAACTGTTTTTT.

The chain couples TRBV5-8 to TRBJ1-5; D gene unclear. This CDR3 spans 15 amino acids. Per the germline V gene, CDR1 is SGHTS and CDR2 is YDEGEE. With 0 bases removed from V and 0 bases from J, the gap between germline ends came to 7 bases. For the CDR3, the DNA is TGTGCCAGCAGCTTGGGCCAGAATAGCAATCAGCCCCAGCATTTT. It translates to CASSLGQNSNQPQHF.

The V call is TRBV5-6, the J call TRBJ2-7; 10 bases line up with TRBD2. The ends lost 4 bases at V and 4 bases at J; junction bases unmatched: 8. Germline loops: CDR1 SGHDT, CDR2 YYEEEE. CDR3 size: 15 residues. The DNA for the CDR3 is TGTGCCAGCAGCCGGTGGGCTAGCGGGGGTTACGAGCAGTACTTC. Translated: CASSRWASGGYEQYF.

The rearrangement joins TRBV7-3 to TRBJ2-1; 8 bases align to TRBD1. The CDR3 spans 15 residues. The V gene's germline CDR1 is SGHTA and CDR2 FQGTGA. V lost 4 bases, J lost 6 bases, and 8 bases stayed unmatched. The CDR3, as DNA: TGTGCCAGCAGCTGGACAGGGAGCCCTATCAATGAGCAGTTCTTC. As protein: CASSWTGSPINEQFF.

This chain uses TRBV6-5 with TRBJ1-5, with D perhaps TRBD1 (5 bases). CDR3 size: 14 residues. Germline V CDR1 and CDR2: MNHEY, SVGAGI. Trimming took off 5 bases at V and 7 bases at J, with 15 bases between the two ends. This CDR3 is CASSIEMYRQPQHF. Here the CDR3 DNA reads TGTGCCAGCAGTATCGAGATGTACAGGCAGCCCCAGCATTTT.

The rearrangement joins TRBV18 to TRBJ2-3, with D possibly TRBD2 on 6 matching bases. Trimming shortened V by 3 bases and J by 0 bases, and 10 bases separated the two germline ends. This CDR3 is 15 amino acids long. CDR1 is KGHSH, CDR2 LQKENI, per germline. The CDR3: CASSPGGLSTDTQYF. In DNA, the CDR3 is TGTGCCAGCTCACCGGGGGGTCTTAGCACAGATACGCAGTATTTT.

This chain connects TRBV7-9 to TRBJ1-4; TRBD1 aligns across 8 bases. The V segment lost 1 base and the J segment 8 bases; nucleotides outside the gene matches: 9. The CDR3 runs to 16 residues. Germline CDR1 SEHNR, CDR2 FQNEAQ (reference sequence). The CDR3 reads CASSLEFQGAFEKLFF. The DNA for the CDR3 is TGTGCCAGCAGCTTAGAGTTCCAGGGGGCCTTCGAAAAACTGTTTTTT.

The chain uses TRBV27 and TRBJ1-3, with a tentative D call TRBD1 (6 bases). Trimming removed 4 bases from V and 4 bases from J, with 14 bases in between. The CDR3 spans 15 residues. From germline, CDR1 is MNHEY and CDR2 SMNVEV (reference sequence). For the CDR3, the DNA is TGTGCCAGCAGTTCAAACAGGGAATCAGGAAACACCATATATTTT. Amino acid sequence: CASSSNRESGNTIYF.

The V call is TRBV7-8, the J call TRBJ2-3; 10 bases fit TRBD2. Germline assignment: CDR1 SGHVS and CDR2 FQNEAQ. The CDR3 is 16 amino acids. V shed 6 bases, J shed 0 bases, and the junction held 6 bases outside the gene matches. The CDR3 protein is CASRPLAGASTDTQYF. CDR3 in DNA: TGTGCCAGCAGACCCCTAGCGGGGGCAAGCACAGATACGCAGTATTTT.

CDR3 nucleotide sequence: TGTGCCAGCAGCCAAAAGGGGGGGAATGCCCGCGGGGAGCTGTTTTTT. Translation gives CASSQKGGNARGELFF. The V gene is TRBV7-8, the J gene TRBJ2-2; D may be TRBD2 (7 bases). The CDR3 covers 16 residues. Germline CDR1 reads SGHVS; CDR2 reads FQNEAQ. V gave up 5 bases and J gave up 7 bases, with 20 bases separating them.

The chain has TRBV7-2 and TRBJ1-2; D may be TRBD1 (5 bases). The CDR3 is made up of 14 amino acids. Trimming removed 4 bases from V and 1 base from J, with 10 bases in between. The V gene's germline CDR1 is SGHTA and CDR2 FQGNSA. This CDR3 is CASSYGGDNYGYTF. The CDR3 DNA reads as TGTGCCAGCAGCTACGGGGGGGATAACTATGGCTACACCTTC.

This clone has a handful of counts. The gene calls are TRBV29-1 and TRBJ2-7; tentatively, D is TRBD1 (6 bases). The ends were cut back, 6 bases at V and 2 bases at J, with 14 bases in the middle. The CDR3 sequence is 13 residues long. Looked up from germline, CDR1 is SQVTM and CDR2 is ANQGSEA. CDR3 sequence: CSVQLQGTYEQYF. Written as DNA, the CDR3 is TGCAGCGTCCAATTACAGGGAACCTACGAGCAGTACTTC.

The chain carries TRBV27 and TRBJ2-6, with D uncertain. The ends were cut back, 6 bases at V and 0 bases at J, with 6 bases in the middle. CDR1 and CDR2 (germline): MNHEY, SMNVEV (reference sequence). There are 14 residues in the CDR3. The CDR3 DNA sequence: TGTGCCAGCAGGGTGGCCTCTGGGGCCAACGTCCTGACTTTC. Protein product: CASRVASGANVLTF.

The chain couples TRBV2 to TRBJ1-1, with D perhaps TRBD1 (5 bases). Germline-derived CDR1 and CDR2 are SNHLY and FYNNEI. V was clipped by 2 bases and J by 0 bases, with 16 bases between them. The CDR3 sequence is 17 residues long. The CDR3 here is CASSERAGWVMNTEAFF. The CDR3 DNA is TGTGCCAGCAGTGAAAGGGCAGGGTGGGTCATGAACACTGAAGCTTTCTTT.

The chain is built from TRBV29-1 and TRBJ2-3, with 8 bases fitting TRBD1. V dropped 6 bases and J dropped 0; count of bases not matched to a gene: 5. Germline CDR1 and CDR2: SQVTM and ANQGSEA. This CDR3 has 14 residues. CDR3 bases: TGCAGCGTAGGACAGGGAACGAGCACAGATACGCAGTATTTT. It specifies CSVGQGTSTDTQYF.

The genes are TRBV14 and TRBJ1-6; possibly TRBD1 for D (6 bases). CDR1 is SGHDN and CDR2 is FVKESK in the germline V gene. The CDR3 extends over 14 amino acids. With 1 base removed from V and 9 bases from J, the gap between germline ends came to 10 bases. CDR3 region: CASSQVGGVSPLHF. In DNA form, the CDR3 reads TGTGCCAGCAGCCAAGTAGGGGGAGTTTCACCCCTCCACTTT.

This clone was recorded only once. This chain uses TRBV4-2 with TRBJ2-5, with D maybe TRBD1 (5 bases). CDR1 LGHNA and CDR2 YNFKEQ come from the germline V gene. The CDR3 sequence is 14 residues long. Trimming took off 1 base at V and 0 bases at J, with 6 bases between the two ends. The CDR3 nucleotides read TGTGCCAGCAGCCAAGGACAGTACCAAGAGACCCAGTACTTC. This encodes CASSQGQYQETQYF.

A few counts support this clone. The chain couples TRBV4-1 to TRBJ1-3; weak D call: TRBD1 (5 bases). Trimming removed 0 bases at V and 0 bases at J, with 12 bases between. Germline lookup yields CDR1 MGHRA and CDR2 YSYEKL. The CDR3 contains 17 residues. CDR3 loop: CASSQEGQEVSGNTIYF. CDR3 sequence (DNA): TGCGCCAGCAGCCAAGAGGGGCAGGAAGTCTCTGGAAACACCATATATTTT.

This chain links TRBV9 with TRBJ2-5; TRBD2 matches at 8 bases. Germline-derived CDR1 and CDR2 are SGDLS and YYNGEE. With V trimmed by 3 bases and J by 4 bases, 8 bases remained unmatched. The CDR3 spans 15 residues. DNA of the CDR3: TGTGCCAGCAGCGATGACCAGAGCGGGGGAGAGACCCAGTACTTC. This gives the protein CASSDDQSGGETQYF.

This clone was seen only once. The chain joins TRBV2 to TRBJ1-6; D is unresolved. The CDR3 is 15 residues long. Between the trimmed V and J ends, which lost 0 bases and 8 bases, there was a span of 11 bases. Germline CDR1 SNHLY, CDR2 FYNNEI. The CDR3 sequence is CASSEAGTDYSPLHF. The DNA of the CDR3 is TGTGCCAGCAGTGAAGCAGGTACCGACTATTCACCCCTCCACTTT.

The V call is TRBV29-1, the J call TRBJ2-2; D perhaps matches TRBD1 (6 bases). The CDR3 is 15 amino acids. Between the trimmed V and J ends, which lost 6 bases and 2 bases, there was a span of 16 bases. CDR1 is SQVTM, CDR2 ANQGSEA, per germline. CDR3 residues: CSVRGQTVNTGELFF. The DNA of the CDR3 is TGCAGCGTGAGAGGACAGACCGTCAACACCGGGGAGCTGTTTTTT.

The chain links TRBV4-3 to TRBJ1-1; D remains ambiguous. The germline V gene encodes CDR1 LGHNA and CDR2 YSLEER. V was shortened by 0 bases and J by 1 base, with 9 bases between the two germline ends. This CDR3 spans 15 amino acids. Written as DNA, the CDR3 is TGCGCCAGCAGCCAAGATAATCAGGCGAACACTGAAGCTTTCTTT. This encodes CASSQDNQANTEAFF.

The rearrangement uses TRBV2 and TRBJ1-4; 8 bases match TRBD1. Germline CDR1 is SNHLY and CDR2 is FYNNEI. The CDR3 covers 15 residues. V shed 8 bases, J shed 7 bases, and the junction held 12 bases outside the gene matches. The CDR3 nucleotides are TGTGCCAGCCGGACAGGGCTGTTGAGGGGTGAAAAACTGTTTTTT. It yields the protein CASRTGLLRGEKLFF.

The chain combines TRBV4-1 with TRBJ2-1; a possible D gene is TRBD2 (5 bases). Germline-derived CDR1 and CDR2 are MGHRA and YSYEKL. V was cut by 3 bases and J by 8 bases, with 11 bases left in between. CDR3 length equals 13 residues. The CDR3 DNA reads as TGCGCCAGCAGCCAGACCGGAGGTGATGAGCAGTTCTTC. Protein sequence: CASSQTGGDEQFF.

This chain connects TRBV6-6 to TRBJ1-1, with D possibly TRBD1 on 5 matching bases. With 4 bases removed from V and 3 bases from J, the gap between germline ends came to 9 bases. CDR1 is MNHNY and CDR2 is SVGAGI in the germline V gene (reference sequence). The CDR3 is made up of 13 amino acids. This CDR3 is CASSWGEYTEAFF. CDR3 nucleotides: TGTGCCAGCAGTTGGGGCGAGTACACTGAAGCTTTCTTT.